Listed here are 6 T cell receptor beta chains from one sample, sequenced in a study of blood T cells in healthy people across ages. A second PCR of roughly 7 to 11 cycles used a sample-barcoded 5' primer and a J-beta primer mix. In TCRdb, the 5' RACE reads were re-called with MiXCR into one record per CDR3 protein. The data show 750,000 or so distinct CDR3 sequences, roughly 25% seen once. These data were also reused for a study on T cells of mothers and their children.

The sample consisted of blood. The receptors derive from a boy between 10 and 17 years old in good health.

This clonotype was found a few times. This sequence joins TRBV7-9 and TRBJ2-7; TRBD1 might be the D (6 bases). CDR1 and CDR2 (germline): SEHNR, FQNEAQ (reference sequence). The V end lost 5 bases, the J end lost 6 bases, and 11 bases lay between the germline ends. There are 12 residues in the CDR3. CDR3 amino acids: CASSVTGPEQYF. As DNA, the CDR3 is TGTGCCAGCAGCGTCACAGGGCCCGAGCAGTACTTC.

This clonotype turned up a few times. An end of the junction differs from the germline gene, which may be a read error. The V call is TRBV4-3, the J call TRBJ1-4, with 9 bases lining up with TRBD1. Germline V lookup: CDR1 LGHNA, CDR2 YSLEER. The CDR3 runs 15 residues. CDR3 DNA: TGCGCCAGCAGCCGGACAGGGGCAACTAATGGAAAACTGTTTTTT. Its protein product is CASSRTGATNGKLFF.

This clonotype was counted at least ten times. Compared with germline, one end of the junction differs, possibly owing to a read error. This chain connects TRBV20-1 to TRBJ2-1; D is uncertain. The length of the CDR3 is 13 residues. Germline CDR1 DFQATT, CDR2 SNEGSKA (reference sequence). Here the CDR3 reads CSAGETSKNEQFF. CDR3 nucleotide sequence: TGCAGTGCTGGAGAGACAAGTAAGAATGAGCAGTTCTTC.

This clonotype appeared a few times. This chain's CDR3 is CASSPAPWGPEQYF. DNA of the CDR3: TGTGCCAGCAGCCCCGCCCCCTGGGGTCCCGAGCAGTACTTC. The V call is TRBV11-1, the J call TRBJ2-5; D is ambiguous. The J call may be incorrect, as the DNA end agrees better with TRBJ2-7. The germline gives CDR1 SGHAT, CDR2 FQDESV (reference sequence). The CDR3 sequence is 14 residues long.

This clonotype was seen a few times. This chain connects TRBV19 to TRBJ2-5; 9 bases align to TRBD2. TRBJ2-1 explains the end of the DNA better; the J call may be wrong. This CDR3 has 15 residues. The germline gives CDR1 LNHDA, CDR2 SQIVND (reference sequence). The CDR3 DNA is TGTGCCAGTAGCGTTCTAGCGGGGACCTACAATGAGCAGTTCTTC. Its protein is CASSVLAGTYNEQFF.

V usage is TRBV28 and J usage is TRBJ2-5; tentatively, D is TRBD2 (6 bases). With the DNA end fitting TRBJ2-7 better, the J assignment may be wrong. The CDR3 sequence is 14 residues long. Germline lookup yields CDR1 MDHEN and CDR2 SYDVKM. The CDR3 reads CASSFAVAAYEQYF. The DNA of the CDR3 is TGTGCCAGCAGTTTCGCAGTAGCGGCCTACGAGCAGTACTTC.